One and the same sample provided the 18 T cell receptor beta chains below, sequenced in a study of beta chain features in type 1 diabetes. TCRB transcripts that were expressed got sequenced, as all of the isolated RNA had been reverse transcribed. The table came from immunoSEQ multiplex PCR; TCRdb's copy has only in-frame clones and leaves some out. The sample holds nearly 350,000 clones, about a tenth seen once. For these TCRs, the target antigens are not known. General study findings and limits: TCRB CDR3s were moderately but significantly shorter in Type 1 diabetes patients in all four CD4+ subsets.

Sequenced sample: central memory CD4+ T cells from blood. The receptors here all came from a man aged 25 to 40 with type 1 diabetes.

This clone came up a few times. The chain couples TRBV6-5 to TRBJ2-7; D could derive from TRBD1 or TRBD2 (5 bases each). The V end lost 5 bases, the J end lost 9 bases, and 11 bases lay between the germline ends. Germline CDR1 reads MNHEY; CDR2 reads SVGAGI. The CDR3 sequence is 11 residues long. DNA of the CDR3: TGTGCCAGCAGTACCCTGGGGGTGCAGTACTTC. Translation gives CASSTLGVQYF.

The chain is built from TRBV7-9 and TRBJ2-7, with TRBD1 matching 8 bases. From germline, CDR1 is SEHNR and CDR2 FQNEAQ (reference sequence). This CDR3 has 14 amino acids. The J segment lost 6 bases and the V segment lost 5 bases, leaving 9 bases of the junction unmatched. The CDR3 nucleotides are TGTGCCAGCAGCCTCCCGACAGGGGTTGCCGAGCAGTACTTC. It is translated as CASSLPTGVAEQYF.

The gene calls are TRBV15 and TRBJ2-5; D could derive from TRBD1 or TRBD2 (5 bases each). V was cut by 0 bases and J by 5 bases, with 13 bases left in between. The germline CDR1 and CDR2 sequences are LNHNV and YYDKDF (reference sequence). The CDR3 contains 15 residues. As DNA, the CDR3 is TGTGCCACCAGCAGAGAAGTCATGGGGACGGAGACCCAGTACTTC. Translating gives CATSREVMGTETQYF.

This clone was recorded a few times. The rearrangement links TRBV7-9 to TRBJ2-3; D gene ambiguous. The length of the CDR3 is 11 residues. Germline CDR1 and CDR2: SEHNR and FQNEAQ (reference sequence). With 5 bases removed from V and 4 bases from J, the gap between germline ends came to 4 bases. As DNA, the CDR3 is TGTGCCAGCAGCGAAGCAGATACGCAGTATTTT. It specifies CASSEADTQYF. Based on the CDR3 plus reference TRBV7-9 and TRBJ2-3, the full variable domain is DTGVSQNPRHKITKRGQNVTFRCDPISEHNRLYWYRQTLGQGPEFLTYFQNEAQLEKSRLLSDRFSAERPKGSFSTLEIQRTEQGDSAMYLCASSEADTQYFGPGTRLTVL.

CDR3 coding DNA: TGCGCCAGCAGCCAATTCGGCAGGGTGGATAATGAGCAGTTCTTC. It specifies CASSQFGRVDNEQFF. The V call is TRBV4-3, the J call TRBJ2-1, with D possibly matching TRBD1 (5 bases). Germline V gene lookup returns CDR1 LGHNA and CDR2 YSLEER. V was cut by 2 bases and J by 7 bases, with 15 bases left in between. The CDR3 has 15 residues.

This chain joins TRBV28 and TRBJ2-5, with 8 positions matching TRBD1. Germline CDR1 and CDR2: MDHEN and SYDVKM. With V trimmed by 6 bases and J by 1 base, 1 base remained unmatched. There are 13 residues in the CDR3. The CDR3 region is CASRGQAQETQYF. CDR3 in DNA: TGTGCCAGCAGGGGACAGGCCCAAGAGACCCAGTACTTC.

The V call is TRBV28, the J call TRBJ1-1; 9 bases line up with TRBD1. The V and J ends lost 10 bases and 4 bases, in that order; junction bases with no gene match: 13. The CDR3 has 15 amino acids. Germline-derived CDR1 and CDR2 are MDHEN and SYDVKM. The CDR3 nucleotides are TGTGCCACTCTGGTGGGACAGGGAGAAAGCACTGAAGCTTTCTTT. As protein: CATLVGQGESTEAFF.

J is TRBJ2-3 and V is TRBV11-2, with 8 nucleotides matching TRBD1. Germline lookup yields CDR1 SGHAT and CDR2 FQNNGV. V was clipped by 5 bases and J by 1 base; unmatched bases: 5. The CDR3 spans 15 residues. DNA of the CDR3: TGTGCCAGCAGCCCGGACAGGGTGGGCACAGATACGCAGTATTTT. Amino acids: CASSPDRVGTDTQYF.

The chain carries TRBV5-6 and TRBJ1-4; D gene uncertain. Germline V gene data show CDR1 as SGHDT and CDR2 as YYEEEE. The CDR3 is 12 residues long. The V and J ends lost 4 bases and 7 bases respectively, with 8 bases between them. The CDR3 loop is CASSHPAEKLFF. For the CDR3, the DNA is TGTGCCAGCAGCCACCCCGCTGAAAAACTGTTTTTT.

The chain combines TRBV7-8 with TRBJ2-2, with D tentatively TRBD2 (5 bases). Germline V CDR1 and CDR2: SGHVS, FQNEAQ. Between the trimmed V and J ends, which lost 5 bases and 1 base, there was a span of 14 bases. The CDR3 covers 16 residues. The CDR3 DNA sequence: TGTGCCAGCAGCCCCCGGGGATGGCAGAACACCGGGGAGCTGTTTTTT. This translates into CASSPRGWQNTGELFF.

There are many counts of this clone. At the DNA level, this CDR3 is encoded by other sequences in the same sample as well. CDR3 in amino acids: CASSVEVSNTGELFF. The CDR3 DNA sequence: TGTGCCAGCAGCGTAGAGGTTTCAAACACCGGGGAGCTGTTTTTT. The V call is TRBV9, the J call TRBJ2-2, with D unclear. The CDR3 extends over 15 amino acids. Looked up from germline, CDR1 is SGDLS and CDR2 is YYNGEE. Trimming took 0 bases from V and 2 from J, leaving 8 bases between them.

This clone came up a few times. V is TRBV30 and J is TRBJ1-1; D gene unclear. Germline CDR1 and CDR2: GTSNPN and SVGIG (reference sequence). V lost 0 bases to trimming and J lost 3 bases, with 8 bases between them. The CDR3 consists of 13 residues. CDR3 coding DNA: TGTGCCTGGAGTGTAGCTGGGGACACTGAAGCTTTCTTT. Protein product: CAWSVAGDTEAFF.

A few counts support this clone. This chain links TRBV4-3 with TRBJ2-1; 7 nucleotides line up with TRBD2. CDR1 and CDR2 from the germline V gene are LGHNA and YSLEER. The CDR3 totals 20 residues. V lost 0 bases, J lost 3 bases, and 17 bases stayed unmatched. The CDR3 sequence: CASSQDLGAQGAGLYNEQFF. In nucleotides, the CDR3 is TGCGCCAGCAGCCAAGATTTAGGGGCTCAGGGAGCGGGGCTCTACAATGAGCAGTTCTTC.

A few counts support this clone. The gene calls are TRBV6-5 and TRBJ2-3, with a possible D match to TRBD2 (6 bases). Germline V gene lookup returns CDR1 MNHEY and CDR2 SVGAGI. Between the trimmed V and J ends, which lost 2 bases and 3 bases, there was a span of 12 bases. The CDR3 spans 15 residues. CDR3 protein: CASSYAGQGTDTQYF. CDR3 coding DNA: TGTGCCAGCAGTTACGCGGGGCAGGGAACAGATACGCAGTATTTT.

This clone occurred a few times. CDR3 sequence: CASSIVGQGISDTQYF. The CDR3 DNA is TGTGCCAGTAGTATAGTGGGACAGGGGATTTCGGATACGCAGTATTTT. The rearrangement uses TRBV19 and TRBJ2-3; 10 bases are shared with TRBD1. CDR1 is LNHDA and CDR2 is SQIVND in the germline V gene (reference sequence). J lost 6 bases, V lost 1 base, and 7 bases had no gene match. CDR3 size: 16 residues.

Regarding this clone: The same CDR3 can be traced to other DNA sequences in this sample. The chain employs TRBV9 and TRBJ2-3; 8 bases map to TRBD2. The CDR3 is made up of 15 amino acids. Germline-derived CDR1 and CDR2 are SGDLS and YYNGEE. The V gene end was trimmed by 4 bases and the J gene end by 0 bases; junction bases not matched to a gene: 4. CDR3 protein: CASSPRGGSTDTQYF. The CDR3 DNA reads TGTGCCAGCAGCCCCCGCGGGGGGAGCACAGATACGCAGTATTTT.

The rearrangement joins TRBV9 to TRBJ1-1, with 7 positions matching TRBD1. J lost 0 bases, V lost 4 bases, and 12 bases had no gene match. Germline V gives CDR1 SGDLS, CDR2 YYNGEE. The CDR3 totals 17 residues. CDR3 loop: CASSYHRDSLMNTEAFF. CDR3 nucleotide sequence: TGTGCCAGCAGCTACCACCGGGACAGTCTCATGAACACTGAAGCTTTCTTT.

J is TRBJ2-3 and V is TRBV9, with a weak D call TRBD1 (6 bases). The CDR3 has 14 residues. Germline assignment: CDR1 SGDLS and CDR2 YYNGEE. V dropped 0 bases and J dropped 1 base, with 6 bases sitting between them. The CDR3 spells CASSVEGGTDTQYF. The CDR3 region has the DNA TGTGCCAGCAGCGTAGAGGGGGGCACAGATACGCAGTATTTT.